This entry lists 20 T cell receptor beta chains sequenced from one sample in a study of cytomegalovirus exposure and HLA in healthy donors. TCRdb's table, derived via immunoSEQ multiplex PCR, lists solely in-frame clones and lacks some. Of around 160,000 clones detected, about 88% appear once; the ten largest clones hold about 3%. The sequenced material came from PBMCs. The receptors come from a man younger than 35 in good health and CMV-seronegative.

This chain joins TRBV20-1 and TRBJ1-2; 8 bases are shared with TRBD1. V was pared by 4 bases and J by 8 bases, with 3 bases of the junction left unmatched. Germline CDR1 DFQATT, CDR2 SNEGSKA (reference sequence). The CDR3 totals 11 residues. The CDR3 DNA follows: TGCAGTGCTACCGACAGGGGCGGCTACACCTTC. The encoded protein is CSATDRGGYTF.

V gene TRBV28 combines with J gene TRBJ2-7; the match to TRBD1 covers 8 bases. Germline V gene data show CDR1 as MDHEN and CDR2 as SYDVKM. The CDR3 consists of 10 residues. CDR3 nucleotides: TGTGGGACAGGGAGCCACGAGCAGTACTTC. Protein: CGTGSHEQYF.

This clone appeared a single time. The V call is TRBV6-5, the J call TRBJ1-4; TRBD1 aligns across 7 bases. The CDR3 contains 14 residues. Germline V gene sequence: CDR1 MNHEY, CDR2 SVGAGI. With V trimmed by 5 bases and J by 7 bases, 7 bases remained unmatched. DNA of the CDR3: TGTGCCAGCAGTCTTAGGACAGGCCTTGAAAAACTGTTTTTT. Its protein is CASSLRTGLEKLFF.

Of note for this clone: An end of the junction differs from the germline gene, which may be a read error. The chain links TRBV18 to TRBJ1-5; 9 bases map to TRBD1. CDR1 and CDR2 (germline): KGHSH, LQKENI. The CDR3 is 14 amino acids. The CDR3 reads CASSPGQGNQPRHF. CDR3 DNA: TGTGCCAGCTCACCGGGACAGGGCAATCAGCCCCGGCATTTT.

This chain links TRBV28 with TRBJ2-7, with D uncertain. Germline values: CDR1 MDHEN, CDR2 SYDVKM. Trimming removed 4 bases from V and 0 bases from J, with 4 bases in between. The CDR3 spans 12 residues. The CDR3 region is CASSSSSYEQYF. The CDR3 DNA sequence: TGTGCCAGCAGTTCCAGCTCCTACGAGCAGTACTTC.

The chain combines TRBV15 with TRBJ2-1, with a possible D match to TRBD1 (5 bases). The ends were cut back, 0 bases at V and 7 bases at J, with 16 bases in the middle. The CDR3 is made up of 16 amino acids. The germline V gene encodes CDR1 LNHNV and CDR2 YYDKDF (reference sequence). In nucleotides, the CDR3 is TGTGCCACCAGCAGAGAGCGTCTAGGGGTAGTTAATGAGCAGTTCTTC. Its protein product is CATSRERLGVVNEQFF.

The chain combines TRBV5-1 with TRBJ2-1, with TRBD1 identical over 10 bases. The CDR3 has 15 residues. The ends lost 4 bases at V and 2 bases at J; junction bases unmatched: 3. The germline V gene has CDR1 SGHRS and CDR2 YFSETQ. CDR3 nucleotide sequence: TGCGCCAGCAGCGCCGGACAGGGGGCCTACAATGAGCAGTTCTTC. Translated: CASSAGQGAYNEQFF.

Written as DNA, the CDR3 is TGCGCCAGTACGCTTAATCGCAGGGGGAGAGAGTCTCAGCCCCAGCATTTT. Its protein is CASTLNRRGRESQPQHF. The chain carries TRBV4-1 and TRBJ1-5, with 7 bases aligning to TRBD1. The CDR3 is 17 residues long. Trimming took 9 bases from V and 6 from J; bases not matched to a gene: 20. Germline V gives CDR1 MGHRA, CDR2 YSYEKL.

The chain joins TRBV15 to TRBJ2-7, with TRBD1 identical over 10 bases. Trimming cost V 3 bases and J 7 bases; bases outside gene matches: 9. This CDR3 contains 15 residues. From germline, CDR1 is LNHNV and CDR2 YYDKDF (reference sequence). CDR3 protein: CATSSSGTGVKEQYF. CDR3 bases: TGTGCCACCAGCAGCTCCGGGACAGGGGTTAAGGAGCAGTACTTC.

This chain joins TRBV7-2 and TRBJ2-2; the D gene is possibly TRBD2 (6 bases). The V and J ends lost 4 bases and 2 bases respectively, with 8 bases between them. Germline lookup yields CDR1 SGHTA and CDR2 FQGNSA. The CDR3 has 14 amino acids. The CDR3: CASSWDFNTGELFF. The DNA for the CDR3 is TGTGCCAGCAGCTGGGACTTCAACACCGGGGAGCTGTTTTTT.

The rearrangement links TRBV5-1 to TRBJ2-5; 8 bases match TRBD2. J was trimmed by 2 bases and V by 0 bases; bases with no gene match: 9. The length of the CDR3 is 17 residues. CDR1 is SGHRS and CDR2 is YFSETQ in the germline V gene. The CDR3 here is CASSLGVSGGYQETQYF. The CDR3 nucleotides read TGCGCCAGCAGCTTGGGGGTTTCGGGAGGGTATCAAGAGACCCAGTACTTC.

The gene calls are TRBV7-9 and TRBJ2-2; maybe TRBD2 (5 bases). The CDR3 runs 14 residues. The V end lost 5 bases, the J end lost 6 bases, and 13 bases lay between the germline ends. Germline-derived CDR1 and CDR2 are SEHNR and FQNEAQ (reference sequence). DNA for the CDR3: TGTGCCAGCAGCCGCTCCGGGAAGGCCGGGGAGCTGTTTTTT. It specifies CASSRSGKAGELFF.

V usage is TRBV5-1 and J usage is TRBJ1-5; D remains ambiguous. This CDR3 contains 15 residues. V lost 1 base, J lost 1 base, and 9 bases lay in between. Germline lookup yields CDR1 SGHRS and CDR2 YFSETQ. CDR3 DNA: TGCGCCAGCAGCTTGTCAGGCTCAAGCAATCAGCCCCAGCATTTT. Translating gives CASSLSGSSNQPQHF. Variable domain in full (rest from reference TRBV5-1 and TRBJ1-5): KAGVTQTPRYLIKTRGQQVTLSCSPISGHRSVSWYQQTPGQGLQFLFEYFSETQRNKGNFPGRFSGRQFSNSRSEMNVSTLELGDSALYLCASSLSGSSNQPQHFGDGTRLSIL.

The chain joins TRBV7-2 to TRBJ1-3; D remains unclear. Trimming took off 1 base at V and 1 base at J, with 5 bases between the two ends. The CDR3 runs 14 residues. The germline V gene encodes CDR1 SGHTA and CDR2 FQGNSA. The CDR3: CASSLETSGNTIYF. The DNA for the CDR3 is TGTGCCAGCAGCTTAGAGACTTCTGGAAACACCATATATTTT. The entire variable domain, with the rest obtained from reference TRBV7-2 and TRBJ1-3, is as follows: GAGVSQSPSNKVTEKGKDVELRCDPISGHTALYWYRQSLGQGLEFLIYFQGNSAPDKSGLPSDRFSAERTGGSVSTLTIQRTQQEDSAVYLCASSLETSGNTIYFGEGSWLTVV.

V usage is TRBV19 and J usage is TRBJ2-7; TRBD2 might be the D (6 bases). This CDR3 comprises 12 residues. V lost 3 bases to trimming and J lost 6 bases, with 9 bases between them. Germline CDR1 reads LNHDA; CDR2 reads SQIVND (reference sequence). CDR3 protein: CASSMGLAEQYF. In DNA, the CDR3 is TGTGCCAGTAGTATGGGACTCGCCGAGCAGTACTTC.

This clone is a singleton in its sample. The chain links TRBV30 to TRBJ1-1; D is possibly TRBD1 (6 bases). CDR3 length: 15 amino acids. Trimming took off 0 bases at V and 0 bases at J, with 11 bases between the two ends. Germline CDR1 is GTSNPN and CDR2 is SVGIG (reference sequence). The CDR3 DNA is TGTGCCTGGAGTGTTCAGGGGACCCTGAACACTGAAGCTTTCTTT. It yields the protein CAWSVQGTLNTEAFF.

The rearrangement links TRBV2 to TRBJ2-1; 8 positions agree with TRBD2. The CDR3 runs to 16 residues. Germline V lookup: CDR1 SNHLY, CDR2 FYNNEI. The J segment lost 0 bases and the V segment lost 7 bases, leaving 8 bases of the junction unmatched. The CDR3, as DNA: TGTGCCAGCACCGACGGCGGGGGGCCCTCCTACAATGAGCAGTTCTTC. Protein sequence: CASTDGGGPSYNEQFF.

V usage is TRBV28 and J usage is TRBJ2-3, with a tentative D call TRBD1 (5 bases). The CDR3 has 13 amino acids. Germline V gives CDR1 MDHEN, CDR2 SYDVKM. Trimming stripped 7 bases from V and 0 bases from J, with 8 bases between. The CDR3 bases are TGTGCCAGCATGGACACAAGCACAGATACGCAGTATTTT. Protein: CASMDTSTDTQYF.

CDR3 nucleotide sequence: TGTGCCAGCAGCTTTTCCGCTAGCGGGAGGGCCCACGAGCAGTACTTC. It yields the protein CASSFSASGRAHEQYF. This sequence joins TRBV7-9 and TRBJ2-7, with TRBD2 identical over 12 bases. The V gene's germline CDR1 is SEHNR and CDR2 FQNEAQ (reference sequence). The CDR3 is 16 residues long. V dropped 3 bases and J dropped 5; count of bases not matched to a gene: 8.

V gene TRBV4-1 combines with J gene TRBJ2-5, with 11 bases aligning to TRBD2. CDR3 length equals 16 residues. V trimming: 4 bases; J trimming: 4 bases; junction bases outside the gene matches: 8. The germline CDR1 and CDR2 sequences are MGHRA and YSYEKL. As DNA, the CDR3 is TGCGCCAGCAGCCTGGTTAGCGGGAGGGCGGGAGAGACCCAGTACTTC. Protein product: CASSLVSGRAGETQYF.